Below are 3 T cell receptor beta chains sequenced from a single sample in a study of regulatory T cells in long-lasting Graves disease. Libraries of TCR beta came from iRepertoire HTBI primers plus Arm-PCR of CDR3 regions. Via MiXCR, TCRdb re-called the multiplex PCR reads, giving one row per CDR3 protein. In the table there are hundreds of thousands of distinct CDR3 sequences, 15% of which are singletons. The time point is: newly diagnosed GD, antithyroid drugs for less than 3 months. Researchers made the TCR library from RNA that was extracted from PBMCs. These records were also assigned to another study, of T cells in Graves' hyperthyroidism and ophthalmopathy.

This sample comprised peripheral blood mononuclear cells (PBMCs), obtained at new diagnosis, from a patient treated with antithyroid drugs. The receptors were sampled from a woman in her thirties or forties with Graves disease.

The chain recombines TRBV5-5 with TRBJ2-1; 9 nucleotides agree with TRBD2. The CDR3 is made up of 17 amino acids. The germline CDR1 and CDR2 sequences are SGHKS and YYEKEE (reference sequence). V dropped 4 bases and J dropped 4; count of bases not matched to a gene: 12. The CDR3 DNA reads TGTGCCAGCAGCGATTATAGCGGGAGCCTAAATTACAATGAGCAGTTCTTC. It encodes CASSDYSGSLNYNEQFF.

Many counts were recorded for this clonotype. This chain links TRBV2 with TRBJ2-1, with 9 bases matching TRBD2. This CDR3 is 18 amino acids long. The germline gives CDR1 SNHLY, CDR2 FYNNEI. J gave up 9 bases and V 0 bases, and 15 bases lay outside the gene matches. The CDR3 nucleotides read TGTGCCAGCAGTGAAGCGCTAGGGGCTAGCGGGAACGTTTGTGAGCAGTTCTTC. Translating it yields CASSEALGASGNVCEQFF.

The sample holds many counts of this clonotype. The CDR3 nucleotides are TGTGCCATCAGAGGATCGGGCTCAGGGCGCCGCCACGAGCAGTACTTC. This sequence encodes CAIRGSGSGRRHEQYF. This chain uses TRBV10-3 with TRBJ2-7; weak D call: TRBD1 (5 bases). Germline V lookup: CDR1 ENHRY, CDR2 SYGVKD. This CDR3 contains 16 residues. Trimming pared 6 bases from V and 5 bases from J, leaving 23 bases between.